Here is one T cell receptor beta chain with its context. In every patient, relapse followed autologous stem cell transplantation, while exposure to brentuximab vedotin differed. The sample belongs to a study of PD-1 blockade in classical Hodgkin lymphoma. Method: immunoSEQ multiplex PCR; TCRdb's copy keeps in-frame clones and lacks some. The sample contains roughly 18,000 clones, approximately 68% of which appear only once. This TCR came from a human donor with classical Hodgkin lymphoma. This specimen consisted of peripheral blood mononuclear cells (PBMCs), obtained before the second cycle of nivolumab.

In DNA, the CDR3 is TGTGCCAGCAACCGAGGGTGGGGCGATACGCAGTATTTT. Its translation is CASNRGWGDTQYF. The V gene is TRBV7-2, the J gene TRBJ2-3; either TRBD1 or TRBD2 may supply D (5 bases each). The CDR3 runs to 13 residues. Germline CDR1 reads SGHTA; CDR2 reads FQGNSA. V lost 7 bases, J lost 6 bases, and 14 bases lay in between. The full variable domain, rest sourced from reference TRBV7-2 and TRBJ2-3, is GAGVSQSPSNKVTEKGKDVELRCDPISGHTALYWYRQSLGQGLEFLIYFQGNSAPDKSGLPSDRFSAERTGGSVSTLTIQRTQQEDSAVYLCASNRGWGDTQYFGPGTRLTVL.